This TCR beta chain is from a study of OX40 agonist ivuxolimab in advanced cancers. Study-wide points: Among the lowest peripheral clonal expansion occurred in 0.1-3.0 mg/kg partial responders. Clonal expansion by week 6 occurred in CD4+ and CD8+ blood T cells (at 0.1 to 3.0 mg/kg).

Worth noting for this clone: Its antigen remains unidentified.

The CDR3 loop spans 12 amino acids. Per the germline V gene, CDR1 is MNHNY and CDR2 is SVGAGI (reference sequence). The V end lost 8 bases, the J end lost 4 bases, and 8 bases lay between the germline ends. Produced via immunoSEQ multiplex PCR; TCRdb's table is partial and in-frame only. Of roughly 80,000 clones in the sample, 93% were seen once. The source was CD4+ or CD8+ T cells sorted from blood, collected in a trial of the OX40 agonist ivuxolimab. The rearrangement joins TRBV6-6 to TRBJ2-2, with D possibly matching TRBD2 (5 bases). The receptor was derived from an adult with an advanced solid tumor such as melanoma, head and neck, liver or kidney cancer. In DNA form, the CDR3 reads TGTGCCAGCGAGCGGAGCACCGGGGAGCTGTTTTTT. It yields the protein CASERSTGELFF.